The clone carrying this T cell receptor (beta chain) has only a few counts. Its antigen is still unknown. TCRdb itself ran the 5' RACE reads through MiXCR, one entry per CDR3 protein. The table includes roughly 250,000 distinct CDR3 sequences, about 17% detected once. This specimen belongs to a study of T-cell memory formation after mild COVID-19. For the study at large: Largely, the TCR clusters proved donor specific. Findings and limits, study-wide: The CD4+ clones that contracted clustered mainly within CM and EM, and the CD8+ clones concentrated in EMRA. CD4+ bias marked clones expanding day 15 to 37, unlike balanced contracting clones.

The source of this sequence is a man aged 18-30 years who had mild COVID-19 (a few samples of this study predate the infection). Cell type and time point are not known. Sequenced input: PBMCs or a T cell subset sorted from them (not recorded which).

The CDR3 sequence is CSVVNPANYGYTF. The DNA for the CDR3 is TGCAGCGTTGTCAATCCGGCTAACTATGGCTACACCTTC. This chain uses TRBV29-1 with TRBJ1-2; D not resolved. This CDR3 comprises 13 residues. V was clipped by 4 bases and J by 0 bases, with 9 bases between them. The germline V gene encodes CDR1 SQVTM and CDR2 ANQGSEA. The whole variable domain, remainder taken from reference TRBV29-1 and TRBJ1-2, is SAVISQKPSRDICQRGTSLTIQCQVDSQVTMMFWYRQQPGQSLTLIATANQGSEATYESGFVIDKFPISRPNLTFSTLTVSNMSPEDSSIYLCSVVNPANYGYTFGSGTRLTVV.